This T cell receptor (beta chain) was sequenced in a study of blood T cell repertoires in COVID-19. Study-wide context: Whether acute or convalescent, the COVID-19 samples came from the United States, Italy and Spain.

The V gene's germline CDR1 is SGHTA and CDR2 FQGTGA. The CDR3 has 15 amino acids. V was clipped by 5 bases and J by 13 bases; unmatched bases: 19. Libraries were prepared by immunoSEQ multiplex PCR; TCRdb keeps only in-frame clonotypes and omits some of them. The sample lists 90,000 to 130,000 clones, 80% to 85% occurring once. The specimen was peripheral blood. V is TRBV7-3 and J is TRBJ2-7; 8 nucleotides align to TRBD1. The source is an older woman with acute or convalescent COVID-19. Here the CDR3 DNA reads TGTGCCAGCAGCCCCGCCGGACAGGGAGGAGAATTTTTTTACTTC. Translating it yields CASSPAGQGGEFFYF.